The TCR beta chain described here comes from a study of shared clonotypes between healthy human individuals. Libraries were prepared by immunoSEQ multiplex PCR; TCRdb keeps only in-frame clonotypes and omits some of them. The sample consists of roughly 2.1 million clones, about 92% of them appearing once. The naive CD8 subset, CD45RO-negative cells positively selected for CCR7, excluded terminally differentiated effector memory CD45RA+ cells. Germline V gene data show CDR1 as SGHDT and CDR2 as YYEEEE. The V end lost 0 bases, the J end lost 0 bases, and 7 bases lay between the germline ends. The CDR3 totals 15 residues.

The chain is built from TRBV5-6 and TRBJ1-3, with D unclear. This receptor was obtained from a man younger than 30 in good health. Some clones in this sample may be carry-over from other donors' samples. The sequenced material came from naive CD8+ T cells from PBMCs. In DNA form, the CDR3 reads TGTGCCAGCAGCTTGGATCCTGACTCTGGAAACACCATATATTTT. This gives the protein CASSLDPDSGNTIYF. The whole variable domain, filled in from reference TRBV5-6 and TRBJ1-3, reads DAGVTQSPTHLIKTRGQQVTLRCSPKSGHDTVSWYQQALGQGPQFIFQYYEEEERQRGNFPDRFSGHQFPNYSSELNVNALLLGDSALYLCASSLDPDSGNTIYFGEGSWLTVV.